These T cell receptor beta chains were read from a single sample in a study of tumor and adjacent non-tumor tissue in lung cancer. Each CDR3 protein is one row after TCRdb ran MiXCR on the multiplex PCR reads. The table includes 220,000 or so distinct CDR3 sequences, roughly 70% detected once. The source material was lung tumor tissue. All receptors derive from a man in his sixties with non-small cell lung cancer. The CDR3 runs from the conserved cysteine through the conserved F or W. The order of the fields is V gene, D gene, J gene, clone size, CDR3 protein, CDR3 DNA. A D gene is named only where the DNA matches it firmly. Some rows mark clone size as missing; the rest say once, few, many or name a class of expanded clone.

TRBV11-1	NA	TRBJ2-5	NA	CASSLVTGETQYF	TGTGCCAGCAGCTTAGTAACTGGTGAGACCCAATACTTC
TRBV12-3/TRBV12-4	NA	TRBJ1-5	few	CVSRKTERSGQPQHF	TGTGTCAGCAGAAAGACAGAGAGGAGCGGGCAGCCCCAGCATTTT
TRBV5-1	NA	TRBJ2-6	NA	CACSLSPPSGANVLTF	TGCGCCTGCAGCTTGTCTCCGCCCTCTGGGGCCAACGTCCTGACTTTC
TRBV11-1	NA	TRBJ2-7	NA	CVSSTVGKPYEQYF	TGTGTCAGCAGCACGGTAGGGAAGCCCTACGAGCAGTACTTC
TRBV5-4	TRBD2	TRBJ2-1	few	CASIPTGTSGRANF	TGTGCCAGCATCCCCACCGGGACTAGCGGGAGGGCTAACTTC
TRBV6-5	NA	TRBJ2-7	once	CVSKKRGDSYEQYF	TGTGTCAGCAAAAAACGAGGGGACTCCTACGAACAGTACTTC
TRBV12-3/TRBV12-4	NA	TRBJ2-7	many	CASSFTLEGYEQYF	TGTGCCAGCAGTTTCACCCTAGAAGGCTACGAGCAGTACTTC
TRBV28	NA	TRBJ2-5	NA	CGSSSGETQHF	TGTGGCAGCAGTTCTGGAGAGACCCAGCACTTC
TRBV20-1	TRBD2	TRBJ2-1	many	CSARVAGGTLEDEQFF	TGCAGTGCTAGGGTGGCGGGGGGGACCCTAGAGGATGAGCAGTTCTTC
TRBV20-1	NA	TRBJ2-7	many	CSARDDYEQYF	TGCAGTGCAAGGGACGACTACGAGCAGTACTTC
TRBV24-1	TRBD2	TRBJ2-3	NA	CATASGAGTDTQYF	TGTGCCACAGCAAGCGGGGCGGGAACAGATACGCAGTATTTT
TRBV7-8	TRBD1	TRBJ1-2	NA	CATQQGAHGYTF	TGTGCCACCCAACAGGGGGCACATGGCTACACCTTC
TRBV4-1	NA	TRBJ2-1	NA	CASSRSLVSRNEQFF	TGCGCCAGCAGCCGAAGCCTCGTCAGTCGGAATGAGCAGTTCTTC
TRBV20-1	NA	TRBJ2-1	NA	CSRQGGSRRSGQFF	TGTAGCCGCCAGGGAGGTAGCAGGAGAAGTGGGCAGTTCTTC
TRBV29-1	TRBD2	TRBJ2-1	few	CSGPSSGGAHEQFF	TGCAGCGGCCCTTCTAGCGGGGGGGCCCATGAGCAGTTCTTC
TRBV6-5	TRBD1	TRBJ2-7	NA	CASSSGQGGSYEQYF	TGTGCCAGCAGTTCCGGACAGGGGGGCTCCTACGAGCAGTACTTC